This TCR beta chain was recorded in a study of blood T cell repertoires in COVID-19. This CDR3 is 16 amino acids long. Looked up from germline, CDR1 is SGHRS and CDR2 is YFSETQ. V lost 4 bases, J lost 7 bases, and 14 bases stayed unmatched. The data were produced by immunoSEQ multiplex PCR, yet TCRdb's version contains in-frame clones alone and is incomplete. The sample includes approximately 300,000 clones, around 85% seen only once; the top ten take 3.5% to 4.5%. The source of this sequence is a woman under 40 who had recovered from COVID-19. Sequencing was carried out using PBMCs or T cells enriched from blood (not recorded which). The chain carries TRBV5-1 and TRBJ1-2; 9 bases match TRBD1. As DNA, the CDR3 is TGCGCCAGCAGCGCGGACAACAGGGGGCCCAGGGGTGGCTACACCTTC. As protein: CASSADNRGPRGGYTF.